Each of the 6 T cell receptor beta chains below was sequenced from the same sample in a study of a mutant IDH1 vaccine in newly diagnosed glioma. Libraries were prepared by immunoSEQ multiplex PCR; TCRdb keeps only in-frame clonotypes and omits some of them. The sample consists of under 80,000 clones, roughly 85% of them appearing once. Time point specified: baseline, week 1 (first vaccination visit). The treatment: pre-vaccination baseline after standard-of-care therapy. The source was PBMCs, collected from a glioma patient treated with radiotherapy, temozolomide or both. Receptors originate from a man aged 30 to 45 with glioma.

This rearrangement joins TRBV2 to TRBJ2-7, with D maybe TRBD1 (5 bases). Trimming stripped 7 bases from V and 0 bases from J, with 16 bases between. This CDR3 is 15 amino acids long. Per germline, CDR1 SNHLY and CDR2 FYNNEI. The CDR3 loop is CASTYRTPSSYEQYF. CDR3 DNA sequence: TGTGCCAGCACCTATCGGACACCGAGCTCCTACGAGCAGTACTTC.

This clone was detected only once. This chain links TRBV9 with TRBJ1-5; D remains unclear. This CDR3 is 14 amino acids long. Germline CDR1 and CDR2: SGDLS and YYNGEE. Trimming left V 3 bases short and J 1 base short, with 8 bases between. CDR3 in amino acids: CASSATLSNQPQHF. The CDR3, as DNA: TGTGCCAGCAGCGCAACACTCAGCAATCAGCCCCAGCATTTT.

J is TRBJ2-7 and V is TRBV6-5; no reliable D call. Trimming took off 5 bases at V and 9 bases at J, with 20 bases between the two ends. CDR1 MNHEY and CDR2 SVGAGI come from the germline V gene. The CDR3 spans 14 residues. In DNA form, the CDR3 reads TGTGCCAGCAGTGTCACTTACGCTTCGGGTGCGCAGTACTTC. It specifies CASSVTYASGAQYF.

The chain carries TRBV10-3 and TRBJ2-2; 14 positions agree with TRBD2. Trimming at V came to 5 bases and at J to 0 bases, leaving 2 bases not matched to a gene. The CDR3 is made up of 17 amino acids. Germline values: CDR1 ENHRY, CDR2 SYGVKD. CDR3 sequence (DNA): TGTGCCATCAGTCCGGGACTAGCGGGAGCGAACACCGGGGAGCTGTTTTTT. It is translated as CAISPGLAGANTGELFF.

The V call is TRBV4-2, the J call TRBJ1-6, with 8 nucleotides matching TRBD1. CDR1 and CDR2 (germline): LGHNA, YNFKEQ. Trimming at V came to 2 bases and at J to 10 bases, leaving 10 bases not matched to a gene. CDR3 length: 16 residues. The CDR3 sequence is CASSQRVQGAQSPLHF. As DNA, the CDR3 is TGTGCCAGCAGCCAAAGGGTTCAGGGGGCTCAGTCACCCCTCCACTTT.

The V gene is TRBV10-2, the J gene TRBJ1-1; 9 bases line up with TRBD1. The CDR3 is made up of 15 amino acids. CDR1 is WSHSY and CDR2 is SAAADI in the germline V gene. V shed 4 bases and J 5 bases; nucleotides not matched to a gene: 8. The DNA of the CDR3 is TGCGCCAGCAGTGGGACACAGGGGGCACGGACTGAAGCTTTCTTT. This translates into CASSGTQGARTEAFF.